The 27 T cell receptor beta chains reported below all come from one sample, sequenced in a study of vaccination effects on CD4 cells after COVID-19. Using immunoSEQ multiplex PCR, the repertoire was profiled, and TCRdb retains in-frame clones only, with some absent. The data show tens of thousands of clones, with just over 70% seen just once and approximately 22% held by the top ten. Culture lasted about ten days before CD4+ T cell isolation. What these receptors recognize is not known. The source material was CD4+ T cells from PBMCs cultured without peptide, sampled before COVID-19 vaccination. The receptor source for this set is a human donor who had a prior SARS-CoV-2 infection.

The rearrangement links TRBV5-1 to TRBJ2-5; the D is unclear. Trimming removed 3 bases from V and 1 base from J, with 13 bases in between. Germline assignment: CDR1 SGHRS and CDR2 YFSETQ. This CDR3 is 15 amino acids long. This CDR3 reads CASSSRDHLQETQYF. The CDR3 coding sequence is TGCGCCAGCAGCTCCCGCGACCACCTCCAAGAGACCCAGTACTTC.

The chain carries TRBV18 and TRBJ1-2; 10 bases line up with TRBD1. V trimming: 2 bases; J trimming: 5 bases; junction bases outside the gene matches: 5. In germline, CDR1 is KGHSH, CDR2 LQKENI. This CDR3 has 15 residues. In DNA form, the CDR3 reads TGTGCCAGCTCACCAGACCCGGGACAGGGGTATGGCTACACCTTC. Residues: CASSPDPGQGYGYTF.

The V and J genes are TRBV2 and TRBJ1-1, with D unresolved. Germline CDR1 SNHLY, CDR2 FYNNEI. Trimming removed 5 bases at V and 0 bases at J, with 13 bases between. There are 15 residues in the CDR3. The CDR3 DNA reads TGTGCCAGCAGTTCGATAAGGAAAATGAACACTGAAGCTTTCTTT. Translating gives CASSSIRKMNTEAFF.

The rearrangement links TRBV10-3 to TRBJ2-7; weak D call: TRBD2 (7 bases). The ends were cut back, 9 bases at V and 2 bases at J, with 17 bases in the middle. This CDR3 has 14 amino acids. Germline CDR1 is ENHRY and CDR2 is SYGVKD. The CDR3 sequence is CAIRGGNDAYEQYF. The DNA of the CDR3 is TGTGCCATACGCGGGGGCAATGACGCCTACGAGCAGTACTTC.

This chain uses TRBV6-5 with TRBJ2-7, with 7 bases identical to TRBD2. Germline loops: CDR1 MNHEY, CDR2 SVGAGI. Trimming took 8 bases from V and 6 from J; bases not matched to a gene: 10. CDR3 length: 13 amino acids. The CDR3 here is CASQREGGLEQYF. Here the CDR3 DNA reads TGTGCCAGCCAAAGAGAGGGAGGGCTCGAGCAGTACTTC.

The chain links TRBV7-2 to TRBJ2-2; TRBD2 matches at 7 bases. Per the germline V gene, CDR1 is SGHTA and CDR2 is FQGNSA. V dropped 5 bases and J dropped 3; count of bases not matched to a gene: 9. There are 16 residues in the CDR3. CDR3 region: CASSPASTSYTGELFF. The CDR3 DNA reads as TGTGCCAGCAGCCCCGCCTCGACTAGCTACACCGGGGAGCTGTTTTTT.

The chain is built from TRBV7-2 and TRBJ2-1; a weak D match, TRBD1 (6 bases). Trimming stripped 1 base from V and 5 bases from J, with 12 bases between. This CDR3 contains 15 residues. Germline CDR1 reads SGHTA; CDR2 reads FQGNSA. CDR3 protein: CASSLEGTTNNEQFF. The CDR3 nucleotides are TGTGCCAGCAGCTTAGAAGGGACAACGAACAATGAGCAGTTCTTC. The full variable domain, its missing parts supplied by reference TRBV7-2 and TRBJ2-1, is GAGVSQSPSNKVTEKGKDVELRCDPISGHTALYWYRQSLGQGLEFLIYFQGNSAPDKSGLPSDRFSAERTGGSVSTLTIQRTQQEDSAVYLCASSLEGTTNNEQFFGPGTRLTVL.

The chain recombines TRBV19 with TRBJ1-6; the D is unclear. Germline V gene lookup returns CDR1 LNHDA and CDR2 SQIVND (reference sequence). Deletions cut 0 bases from V and 10 bases from J, with 13 bases between. The CDR3 extends over 15 amino acids. The CDR3 sequence: CASSIDGGRVSPLHF. CDR3 DNA sequence: TGTGCCAGTAGTATAGATGGAGGTCGAGTCTCACCCCTCCACTTT. Drawing the rest from reference TRBV19 and TRBJ1-6, the complete variable domain is DGGITQSPKYLFRKEGQNVTLSCEQNLNHDAMYWYRQDPGQGLRLIYYSQIVNDFQKGDIAEGYSVSREKKESFPLTVTSAQKNPTAFYLCASSIDGGRVSPLHFGNGTRLTVT.

CDR3 residues: CASSPQSRGGEAFF. CDR3 coding DNA: TGTGCCAGCAGCCCGCAAAGCAGGGGTGGTGAAGCTTTCTTT. The V gene is TRBV7-3, the J gene TRBJ1-1; a weak D match, TRBD1 (6 bases). CDR1 is SGHTA, CDR2 FQGTGA, per germline. V was shortened by 5 bases and J by 7 bases, with 17 bases between the two germline ends. The CDR3 loop spans 14 amino acids.

V gene TRBV7-6 combines with J gene TRBJ2-7; D is uncertain. Trimming cost V 5 bases and J 0 bases, with 2 bases left between them. The CDR3 covers 11 residues. In germline, CDR1 is SGHVS, CDR2 FNYEAQ. The CDR3 spells CASSASYEQYF. CDR3 in DNA: TGTGCCAGCAGCGCCTCCTACGAGCAGTACTTC.

This clone was counted only a few times. The gene calls are TRBV6-7 and TRBJ2-2; no reliable D call. TRBV6-7 is known as an ORF, though its function is uncertain. The V and J ends lost 1 base and 0 bases respectively, with 21 bases between them. The CDR3 runs 20 residues. The DNA for the CDR3 is TGTGCCAGCAGTTACTTAGGGTCCCCGAAACAAACAACGAACACCGGGGAGCTGTTTTTT. Its translation is CASSYLGSPKQTTNTGELFF.

V gene TRBV4-1 combines with J gene TRBJ2-7, with a tentative D call TRBD2 (6 bases). Germline lookup yields CDR1 MGHRA and CDR2 YSYEKL. The CDR3 runs to 13 residues. V was cut by 4 bases and J by 6 bases, with 13 bases left in between. The CDR3 DNA reads as TGCGCCAGCAGCCCCAGGAGGGATCGCGAGCAGTACTTC. It specifies CASSPRRDREQYF.

V gene TRBV14 combines with J gene TRBJ2-7; the D gene is possibly TRBD2 (6 bases). CDR1 and CDR2 (germline): SGHDN, FVKESK. The CDR3 contains 14 residues. Trimming pared 0 bases from V and 2 bases from J, leaving 8 bases between. The CDR3 nucleotides are TGTGCCAGCAGCCAAGAAAGGAGGGCCTACGAGCAGTACTTC. This gives the protein CASSQERRAYEQYF.

The J gene is TRBJ2-7, the V gene TRBV7-9; D is unresolved. The germline V and J ends were trimmed by 5 bases and 4 bases, with 6 bases remaining between them. CDR1 SEHNR and CDR2 FQNEAQ come from the germline V gene (reference sequence). The CDR3 runs to 11 residues. The CDR3 nucleotides are TGTGCCAGCAGCAATGGGTACGAGCAGTACTTC. Amino acid sequence: CASSNGYEQYF.

CDR3 loop: CASSPRLPARFYNEQFF. CDR3 DNA: TGTGCCAGCAGCCCCCGACTCCCGGCCAGATTCTACAATGAGCAGTTCTTC. V gene TRBV7-6 combines with J gene TRBJ2-1, with D unclear. Germline V gene lookup returns CDR1 SGHVS and CDR2 FNYEAQ. The CDR3 contains 17 residues. V dropped 5 bases and J dropped 3 bases, with 20 bases sitting between them.

The chain carries TRBV18 and TRBJ2-3; no clear D gene. This CDR3 has 14 residues. Germline assignment: CDR1 KGHSH and CDR2 LQKENI. V lost 0 bases to trimming and J lost 1 base, with 5 bases between them. This CDR3 is CASSPPAGTDTQYF. In nucleotides, the CDR3 is TGTGCCAGCTCACCACCTGCCGGCACAGATACGCAGTATTTT.

The V gene is TRBV5-4, the J gene TRBJ2-7; TRBD1 matches at 8 bases. Germline V CDR1 and CDR2: SGHNT, YYREEE (reference sequence). V was clipped by 4 bases and J by 5 bases; unmatched bases: 5. The CDR3 is made up of 13 amino acids. Here the CDR3 reads CASSLRGPHEQYF. CDR3 DNA: TGTGCCAGCAGCCTCAGGGGGCCCCACGAGCAGTACTTC. The variable domain in full, with the rest retrieved from reference TRBV5-4 and TRBJ2-7, is ETGVTQSPTHLIKTRGQQVTLRCSSQSGHNTVSWYQQALGQGPQFIFQYYREEENGRGNFPPRFSGLQFPNYSSELNVNALELDDSALYLCASSLRGPHEQYFGPGTRLTVT.

The gene calls are TRBV6-1 and TRBJ1-6, with 7 positions matching TRBD1. Per germline, CDR1 MNHNS and CDR2 SASEGT. With V trimmed by 4 bases and J by 0 bases, 3 bases remained unmatched. The CDR3 covers 16 residues. The CDR3 DNA is TGTGCCAGCAGTGGAGGGGGCTTCTCCTATAATTCACCCCTCCACTTT. Amino acids: CASSGGGFSYNSPLHF.

The CDR3 reads CSARQAIEQFF. CDR3 in DNA: TGCAGTGCTAGGCAGGCCATTGAGCAGTTCTTC. The chain carries TRBV20-1 and TRBJ2-1; D is unresolved. Germline values: CDR1 DFQATT, CDR2 SNEGSKA (reference sequence). V gave up 3 bases and J gave up 9 bases, with 9 bases separating them. The CDR3 is 11 residues long.

The chain uses TRBV5-1 and TRBJ1-4; 7 bases line up with TRBD1. The CDR3 runs 15 residues. With V trimmed by 4 bases and J by 2 bases, 5 bases remained unmatched. The germline CDR1 and CDR2 sequences are SGHRS and YFSETQ. CDR3 nucleotides: TGCGCCAGCAGCCCAGAGGGGGCGACTAATGAAAAACTGTTTTTT. Protein: CASSPEGATNEKLFF.

DNA for the CDR3: TGTGCCAGCAGTCGCGTTGGGGGGGTTAGCTATGGCTACACCTTC. Its protein product is CASSRVGGVSYGYTF. The V call is TRBV7-8, the J call TRBJ1-2, with D perhaps TRBD1 (5 bases). The CDR3 runs to 15 residues. V was trimmed by 6 bases and J by 4 bases, leaving 18 bases between them. The germline V gene has CDR1 SGHVS and CDR2 FQNEAQ.

The V call is TRBV6-5, the J call TRBJ2-7; tentative D call: TRBD1 (5 bases). The V gene lost 6 bases and the J gene lost 3 bases, with 9 bases spanning the gap. There are 12 residues in the CDR3. In germline, CDR1 is MNHEY, CDR2 SVGAGI. CDR3 nucleotide sequence: TGTGCCAGCAGCGACAGTATCTACGAGCAGTACTTC. It codes for CASSDSIYEQYF.

This clone was counted between two and nine times. The rearrangement links TRBV7-9 to TRBJ2-7, with 7 bases that match TRBD1. The germline gives CDR1 SEHNR, CDR2 FQNEAQ (reference sequence). Trimming cost V 2 bases and J 3 bases; bases outside gene matches: 4. The CDR3 is made up of 14 amino acids. The CDR3 DNA sequence: TGTGCCAGCAGCTTACGACAGGGAAGCTACGAGCAGTACTTC. Encoded protein: CASSLRQGSYEQYF.

The chain recombines TRBV2 with TRBJ1-4, with a weak D call TRBD1 (5 bases). The V end was cut by 7 bases, the J end by 5 bases, with 14 bases between. CDR1 is SNHLY and CDR2 is FYNNEI in the germline V gene. The CDR3 contains 14 residues. The CDR3 DNA sequence: TGTGCCAGCACCCCGGGACTCCCAAATGAAAAACTGTTTTTT. It encodes CASTPGLPNEKLFF.

Regarding this clone: Other DNA sequences from this sample encode an identical CDR3 as well. The chain carries TRBV12-3 or TRBV12-4 and TRBJ2-5, with D unresolved. Trimming stripped 3 bases from V and 3 bases from J, with 8 bases between. This CDR3 spans 13 amino acids. This CDR3 is CASSFRGEETQYF. For the CDR3, the DNA is TGTGCCAGCAGTTTTCGCGGAGAAGAGACCCAGTACTTC.

DNA of the CDR3: TGTGCCAGCAGCTTAGCTAGGCTCAATGAGCAGTTCTTC. Its translation is CASSLARLNEQFF. The chain recombines TRBV11-2 with TRBJ2-1; D not resolved. Trimming removed 1 base from V and 6 bases from J, with 7 bases in between. Germline V gene data show CDR1 as SGHAT and CDR2 as FQNNGV. The CDR3 spans 13 residues.

V is TRBV6-5 and J is TRBJ1-2, with D uncertain. Germline V lookup: CDR1 MNHEY, CDR2 SVGAGI. The CDR3 is made up of 13 amino acids. Deletions cut 10 bases from V and 3 bases from J, with 15 bases between. The CDR3 region is CATPKTPDYGYTF. The CDR3 DNA follows: TGTGCCACCCCTAAGACCCCCGACTATGGCTACACCTTC.